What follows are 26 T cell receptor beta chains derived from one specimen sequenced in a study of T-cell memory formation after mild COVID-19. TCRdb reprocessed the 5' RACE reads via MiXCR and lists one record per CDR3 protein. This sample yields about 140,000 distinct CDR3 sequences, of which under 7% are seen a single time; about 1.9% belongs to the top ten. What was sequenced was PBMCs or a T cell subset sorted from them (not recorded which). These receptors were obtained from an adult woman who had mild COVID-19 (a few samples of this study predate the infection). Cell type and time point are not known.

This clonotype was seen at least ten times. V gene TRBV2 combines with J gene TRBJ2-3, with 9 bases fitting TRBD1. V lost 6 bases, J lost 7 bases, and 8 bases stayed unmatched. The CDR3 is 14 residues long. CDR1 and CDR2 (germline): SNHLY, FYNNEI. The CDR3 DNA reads TGTGCCAGCAGACCGGGACAGGGACCATATACGCAGTATTTT. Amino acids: CASRPGQGPYTQYF.

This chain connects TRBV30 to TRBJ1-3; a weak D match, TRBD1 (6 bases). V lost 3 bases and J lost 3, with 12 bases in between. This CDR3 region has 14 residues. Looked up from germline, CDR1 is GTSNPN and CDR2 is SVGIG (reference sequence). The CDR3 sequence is CAWSETGSGNTIYF. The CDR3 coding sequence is TGTGCCTGGAGCGAAACAGGGAGTGGAAACACCATATATTTT.

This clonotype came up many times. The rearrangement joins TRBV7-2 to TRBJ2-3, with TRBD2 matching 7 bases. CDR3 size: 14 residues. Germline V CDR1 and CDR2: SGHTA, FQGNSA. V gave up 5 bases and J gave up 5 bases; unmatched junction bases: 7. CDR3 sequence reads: CASSPRASGDTQYF. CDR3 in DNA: TGTGCCAGCAGCCCCAGGGCTAGCGGAGATACGCAGTATTTT.

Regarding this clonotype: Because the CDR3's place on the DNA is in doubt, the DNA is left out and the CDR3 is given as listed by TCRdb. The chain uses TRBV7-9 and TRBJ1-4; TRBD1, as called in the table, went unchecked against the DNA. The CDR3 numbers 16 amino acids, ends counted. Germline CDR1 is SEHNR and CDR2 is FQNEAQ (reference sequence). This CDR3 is CASSSGQGAREKLFFF.

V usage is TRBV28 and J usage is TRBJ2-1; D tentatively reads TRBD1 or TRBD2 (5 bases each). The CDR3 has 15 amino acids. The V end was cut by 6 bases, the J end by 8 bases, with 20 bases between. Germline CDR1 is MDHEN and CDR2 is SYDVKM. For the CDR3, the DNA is TGTGCCAGCAGCATAGCCAGTCCGGGGCGGGATGAGCAGTTCTTC. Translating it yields CASSIASPGRDEQFF.

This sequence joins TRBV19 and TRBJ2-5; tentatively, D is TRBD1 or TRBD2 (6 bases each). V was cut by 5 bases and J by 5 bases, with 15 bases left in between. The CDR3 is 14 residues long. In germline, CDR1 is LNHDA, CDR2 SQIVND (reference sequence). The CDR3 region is CASSDGGPVETQYF. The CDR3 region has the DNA TGTGCCAGTAGTGATGGGGGGCCAGTTGAGACCCAGTACTTC.

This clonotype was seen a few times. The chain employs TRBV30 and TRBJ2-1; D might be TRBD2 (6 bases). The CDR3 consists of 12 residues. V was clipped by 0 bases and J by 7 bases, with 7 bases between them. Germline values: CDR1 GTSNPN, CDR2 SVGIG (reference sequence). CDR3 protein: CAWSVLANEQFF. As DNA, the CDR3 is TGTGCCTGGAGTGTACTAGCAAATGAGCAGTTCTTC.

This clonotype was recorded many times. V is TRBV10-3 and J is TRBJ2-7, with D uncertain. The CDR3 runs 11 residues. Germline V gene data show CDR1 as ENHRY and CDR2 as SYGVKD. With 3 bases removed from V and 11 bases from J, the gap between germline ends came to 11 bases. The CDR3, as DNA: TGTGCCATCAGTGACGACCGAATAAAGTACTTC. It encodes CAISDDRIKYF.

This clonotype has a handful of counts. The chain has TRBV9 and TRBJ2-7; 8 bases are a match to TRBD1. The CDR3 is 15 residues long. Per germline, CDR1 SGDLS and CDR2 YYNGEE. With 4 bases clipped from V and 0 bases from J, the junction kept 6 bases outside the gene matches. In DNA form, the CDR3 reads TGTGCCAGCAGCCCCCGACAGGGGTACTCCTACGAGCAGTACTTC. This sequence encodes CASSPRQGYSYEQYF.

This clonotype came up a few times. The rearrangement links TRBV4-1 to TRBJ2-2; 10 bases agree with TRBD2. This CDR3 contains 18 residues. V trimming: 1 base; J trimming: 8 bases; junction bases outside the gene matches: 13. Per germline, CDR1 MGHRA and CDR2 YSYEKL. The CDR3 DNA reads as TGCGCCAGCAGCCAAGCAATAACCGGAGCGGGGGGGCAGGGGGAGCTGTTTTTT. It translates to CASSQAITGAGGQGELFF.

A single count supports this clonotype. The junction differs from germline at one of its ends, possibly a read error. CDR3 protein: CASSLAGTVQENQYF. For the CDR3, the DNA is TGCGCCAGCAGCTTGGCCGGGACGGTACAAGAGAACCAGTACTTC. This chain uses TRBV5-1 with TRBJ2-5; D assignment may be TRBD1 or TRBD2 (5 bases each). The CDR3 has 15 amino acids. Germline values: CDR1 SGHRS, CDR2 YFSETQ. Complete variable domain (other parts from reference TRBV5-1 and TRBJ2-5): KAGVTQTPRYLIKTRGQQVTLSCSPISGHRSVSWYQQTPGQGLQFLFEYFSETQRNKGNFPGRFSGRQFSNSRSEMNVSTLELGDSALYLCASSLAGTVQENQYFGPGTRLLVL.

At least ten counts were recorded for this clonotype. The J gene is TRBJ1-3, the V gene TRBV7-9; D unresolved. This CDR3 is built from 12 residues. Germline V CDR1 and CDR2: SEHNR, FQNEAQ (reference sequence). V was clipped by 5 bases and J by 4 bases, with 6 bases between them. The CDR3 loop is CASSLTGNTIYF. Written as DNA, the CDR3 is TGTGCCAGCAGCCTGACAGGAAACACCATATATTTT.

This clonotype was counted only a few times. The CDR3 bases are TGTGCCACCAGCAGAACGGACAGGGGTTATCAGCCCCAGCATTTT. It specifies CATSRTDRGYQPQHF. The V call is TRBV15, the J call TRBJ1-5, with 9 nucleotides matching TRBD1. Unmatched junction bases numbered 4, after V lost 2 bases and J lost 5 bases. There are 15 residues in the CDR3. Germline CDR1 LNHNV, CDR2 YYDKDF (reference sequence). Together with reference TRBV15 and TRBJ1-5, the CDR3 gives the full variable domain: DAMVIQNPRYQVTQFGKPVTLSCSQTLNHNVMYWYQQKSSQAPKLLFHYYDKDFNNEADTPDNFQSRRPNTSFCFLDIRSPGLGDTAMYLCATSRTDRGYQPQHFGDGTRLSIL.

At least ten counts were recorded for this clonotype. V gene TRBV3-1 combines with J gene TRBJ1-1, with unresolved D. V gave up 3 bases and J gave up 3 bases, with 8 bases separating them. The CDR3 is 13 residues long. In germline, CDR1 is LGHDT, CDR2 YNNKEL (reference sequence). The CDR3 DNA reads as TGTGCCAGCAGCCATGGCGAATACACTGAAGCTTTCTTT. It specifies CASSHGEYTEAFF.

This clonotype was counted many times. The CDR3 loop reads CASSLALWGSSYEQYF. CDR3 DNA sequence: TGTGCCAGCAGCTTAGCGCTGTGGGGGAGCTCCTACGAGCAGTACTTC. The chain recombines TRBV7-6 with TRBJ2-7; TRBD1 or TRBD2 may be the D gene (5 bases each). The CDR3 extends over 16 amino acids. Trimming removed 0 bases at V and 0 bases at J, with 12 bases between. CDR1 is SGHVS and CDR2 is FNYEAQ in the germline V gene.

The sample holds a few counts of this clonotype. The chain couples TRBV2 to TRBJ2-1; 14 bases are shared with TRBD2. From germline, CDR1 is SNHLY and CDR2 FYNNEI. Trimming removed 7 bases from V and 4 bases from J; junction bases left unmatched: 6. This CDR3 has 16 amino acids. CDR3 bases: TGTGCCAGCAAGGGACTAGCGGGGGCCGATTACAATGAGCAGTTCTTC. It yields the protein CASKGLAGADYNEQFF.

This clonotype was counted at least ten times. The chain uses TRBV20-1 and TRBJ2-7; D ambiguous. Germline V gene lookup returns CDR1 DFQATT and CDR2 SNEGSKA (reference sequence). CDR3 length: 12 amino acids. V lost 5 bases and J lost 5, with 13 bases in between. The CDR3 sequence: CSAAVRLNEQYF. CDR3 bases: TGCAGTGCTGCCGTCCGGCTTAACGAGCAGTACTTC.

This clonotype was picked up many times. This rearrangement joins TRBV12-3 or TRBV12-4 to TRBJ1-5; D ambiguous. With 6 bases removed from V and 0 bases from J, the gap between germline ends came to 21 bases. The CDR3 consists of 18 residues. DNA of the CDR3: TGTGCCAGCAGCTCTCGTGCAGCTACCATGAATAGCAATCAGCCCCAGCATTTT. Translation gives CASSSRAATMNSNQPQHF.

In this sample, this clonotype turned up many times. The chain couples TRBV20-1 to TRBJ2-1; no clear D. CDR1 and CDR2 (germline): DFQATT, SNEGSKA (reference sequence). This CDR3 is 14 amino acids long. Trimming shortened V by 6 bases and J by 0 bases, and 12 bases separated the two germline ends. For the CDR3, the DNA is TGCAGTGCCCGACCCCTCAGCTCCTACAATGAGCAGTTCTTC. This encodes CSARPLSSYNEQFF.

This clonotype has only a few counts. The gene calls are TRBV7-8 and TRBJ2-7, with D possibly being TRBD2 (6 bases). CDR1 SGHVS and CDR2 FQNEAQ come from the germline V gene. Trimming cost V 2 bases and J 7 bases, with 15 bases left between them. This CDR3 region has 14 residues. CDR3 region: CASSLRTTSGEQYF. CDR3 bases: TGTGCCAGCAGCTTAAGGACTACCTCAGGAGAGCAGTACTTC.

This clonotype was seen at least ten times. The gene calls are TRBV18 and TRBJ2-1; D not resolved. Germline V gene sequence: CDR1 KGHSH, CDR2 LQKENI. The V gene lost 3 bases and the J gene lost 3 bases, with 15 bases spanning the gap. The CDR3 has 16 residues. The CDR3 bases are TGTGCCAGCTCACCCCCAGCCCTTTTACGCTACAATGAGCAGTTCTTC. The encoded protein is CASSPPALLRYNEQFF.

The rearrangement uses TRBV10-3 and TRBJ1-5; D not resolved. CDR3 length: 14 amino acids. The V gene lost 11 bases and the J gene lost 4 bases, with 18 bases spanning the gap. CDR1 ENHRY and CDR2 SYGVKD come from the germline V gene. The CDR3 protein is CAVGRAVENQPQHF. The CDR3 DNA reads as TGTGCCGTGGGGAGGGCCGTGGAGAATCAGCCCCAGCATTTT.

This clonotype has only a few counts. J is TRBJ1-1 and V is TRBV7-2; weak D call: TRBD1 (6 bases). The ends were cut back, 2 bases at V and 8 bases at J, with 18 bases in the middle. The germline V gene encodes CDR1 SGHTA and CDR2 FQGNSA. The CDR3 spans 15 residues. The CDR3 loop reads CASSLRSRGFTEAFF. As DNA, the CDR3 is TGTGCCAGCAGCTTAAGGTCCAGGGGCTTTACCGAAGCTTTCTTT.

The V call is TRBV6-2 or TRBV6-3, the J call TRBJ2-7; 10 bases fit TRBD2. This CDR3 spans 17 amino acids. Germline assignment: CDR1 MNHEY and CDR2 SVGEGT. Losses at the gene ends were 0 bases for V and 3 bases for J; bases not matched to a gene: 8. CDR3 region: CASSYSASGSRGYEQYF. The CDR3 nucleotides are TGTGCCAGCAGTTACTCGGCTAGCGGGAGTCGAGGCTACGAGCAGTACTTC.

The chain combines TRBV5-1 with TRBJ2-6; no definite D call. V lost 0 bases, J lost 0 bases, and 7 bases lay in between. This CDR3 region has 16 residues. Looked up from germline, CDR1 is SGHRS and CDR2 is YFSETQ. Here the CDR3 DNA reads TGCGCCAGCAGCTTGGGCCCCTCCTCTGGGGCCAACGTCCTGACTTTC. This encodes CASSLGPSSGANVLTF.

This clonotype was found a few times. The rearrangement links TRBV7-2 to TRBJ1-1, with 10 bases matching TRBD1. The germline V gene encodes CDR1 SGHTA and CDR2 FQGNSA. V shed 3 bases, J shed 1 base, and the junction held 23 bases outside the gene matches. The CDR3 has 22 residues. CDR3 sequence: CASSLYPLTRDRGPSRNTEAFF. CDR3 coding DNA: TGTGCCAGCAGCTTGTACCCCTTAACCCGGGACAGGGGCCCCTCACGGAACACTGAAGCTTTCTTT.